The sample holds one count of the clone carrying this T cell receptor beta chain. The CDR3 totals 19 residues. How the authors handled the data: For nucleated cells, counts were estimated from reference gene primer amplification. Sequenced by immunoSEQ multiplex PCR; TCRdb stores in-frame clones only, minus some. D and trimming come from the DNA, and the V and J calls and clone size come from that table. The table shows around 150,000 clones, with 76% occurring only once. This entry is derived from a study of blood T cell repertoires in COVID-19. Background on the study: COVID-19 samples collected from the United States, Italy and Spain covered acute and convalescent phases.

This clonotype was obtained from a woman of 80 years or more with active or convalescent COVID-19. The genes are TRBV7-5 and TRBJ2-1; the table's D call TRBD2 went unverified against the DNA. TRBV7-5 is a listed pseudogene. Sequenced: peripheral blood. CDR3 nucleotide sequence: TGTGCCAGAAGCCTACACGGGACTAGCGGGGAGAGCTCCTACAATGAGCAGTTCTTC. Protein product: CARSLHGTSGESSYNEQFF.